The rows below give T cell receptor beta chains drawn from one sample of a study of shared clonotypes between healthy human individuals. Profiled with immunoSEQ multiplex PCR; TCRdb holds only in-frame clones, not every one. This table has 1.5 million to 2.5 million clones, approximately 94% appearing once. The specimen was naive CD8+ T cells sorted from blood. Receptors were obtained from a young man in good health. The CDR3 runs from the conserved cysteine through the conserved F or W. The D gene is left open where the match is weak. Where a row states a size, it is once, few, many or the class of an expanded clone; other rows omit it.

>TRBV7-9|NA|NA|TRBJ1-2
TGTGCCAGCTCCCCTCTACGGGGGCCCCCCTACTATGGCTACACCTTC
CASSPLRGPPYYGYTF
>TRBV4-1|NA|NA|TRBJ2-3
TGCGCCAGCAGCCAGAACCTGGACTGGCGGGATACGCAGTATTTT
CASSQNLDWRDTQYF
>TRBV5-6|NA|TRBD1|TRBJ2-7
TGTGCCAGCAGCCCGAAGTCGACAGGGAAAACCTACGAGCAGTACTTC
CASSPKSTGKTYEQYF
>TRBV10-1|NA|TRBD2|TRBJ2-1
TGCGCCAGCAGGGGGGTAGCGGGCTGGTACAATGAGCAGTTCTTC
CASRGVAGWYNEQFF
>TRBV7-9|NA|NA|TRBJ2-5
TGTGCCAGCAGCCCACTCATACTAGAGACCCAGTACTTC
CASSPLILETQYF
>TRBV7-9|NA|TRBD2|TRBJ2-2
TGTGCCAGCAGCTTTCCGGGACTAGAGTCTTCCGGGGAGCTGTTTTTT
CASSFPGLESSGELFF
>TRBV6-5|NA|TRBD2|TRBJ2-7
TGTGCCAGCAGAGCGGGACTAGCGAGCGAGCAGTACTTC
CASRAGLASEQYF
>TRBV6-5|NA|TRBD1|TRBJ1-6
TGTGCCAGTGCGGACAGGGCGGGAAATTCACCCCTCCACTTT
CASADRAGNSPLHF
>TRBV5-1|NA|NA|TRBJ2-1
TGCGCCAGCAGCTTGGGGGAGCGGCTCACAAACAATGAGCAGTTCTTC
CASSLGERLTNNEQFF
>TRBV4-1|NA|NA|TRBJ2-5
TGCGCCAGCAGCCAAGAACCCCAAGAGACCCAGTACTTC
CASSQEPQETQYF
>TRBV6-6|NA|NA|TRBJ2-7
TGTGCCAGCGGGCAGGGTCCCTACGAGCAGTACTTC
CASGQGPYEQYF
>TRBV6-6|NA|NA|TRBJ1-1
TGTGCCAGCAGTTATCCGGGGGCAAGCGAAGTCCCTGAAGCTTTCTTT
CASSYPGASEVPEAFF
>TRBV19|NA|TRBD1|TRBJ1-1
TGTGCCAGTAGTATTGGGACAGGGGGCCACACTGAAGCTTTCTTT
CASSIGTGGHTEAFF
>TRBV27|NA|NA|TRBJ1-5
TGTGCCAGCAGTTTAAATCCAGGGTTGGGACAGCCCCAGCATTTT
CASSLNPGLGQPQHF
>TRBV9|NA|NA|TRBJ2-2
TGTGCCAGCAGCCCTAGCAGGGGCACCGGGGAGCTGTTTTTT
CASSPSRGTGELFF
>TRBV9|once|NA|TRBJ1-2
TGTGCCAGCAGCGTAGCTATAACCTCTAACTATGGCTACACCTTC
CASSVAITSNYGYTF
>TRBV7-9|NA|NA|TRBJ2-2
TGTGCCAGCAGCCCGGAAAGTGCCGGGGAGCTGTTTTTT
CASSPESAGELFF
>TRBV4-1|NA|NA|TRBJ1-2
TGCGCCAGCAGCCAAGGCGGATCCTATGGCTACACCTTC
CASSQGGSYGYTF
>TRBV11-2|once|NA|TRBJ1-1
TGTGCCAGCAGCTCTCGGGGGCCTGTTGGCGCTTTCTTT
CASSSRGPVGAFF
>TRBV10-3|NA|NA|TRBJ2-5
TGTGCCATCAGTGAGACTAGGTGGCAAGAGACCCAGTACTTC
CAISETRWQETQYF
>TRBV4-1|NA|NA|TRBJ2-5
TGCGCCAGCAGCCCCACCAAAGGGGACCCCAAGTGGGAGACCCAGTACTTC
CASSPTKGDPKWETQYF
>TRBV5-6|NA|NA|TRBJ1-2
TGTGCCAGCAGCTTAGTCTGGCAGGGCTCCGGCTACACCTTC
CASSLVWQGSGYTF
>TRBV27|NA|NA|TRBJ2-5
TGTGCCAGCAGCCTAGTTACTCGGGCAGAGACCCAGTACTTC
CASSLVTRAETQYF
>TRBV9|NA|NA|TRBJ2-1
TGTGCCAGCAGCTGGGGGGACGGCAATGAGCAGTTCTTC
CASSWGDGNEQFF
>TRBV7-6|NA|TRBD1|TRBJ2-7
TGTGCCAGCAGCTTAGCCCGACAGGGGGTGCAGTACTTC
CASSLARQGVQYF
>TRBV7-8|NA|TRBD2|TRBJ2-5
TGTGCCAGCAGCTTGACTAGCGGGCTGGGGACGGGAGAGACCCAGTACTTC
CASSLTSGLGTGETQYF
>TRBV7-9|NA|NA|TRBJ1-5
TGTGCCAGCAGCGAAGGGGGTCAGCCCCAGCATTTT
CASSEGGQPQHF
>TRBV2|NA|NA|TRBJ1-1
TGTGCCAGCAGTTACTATCTCGCGTGGGGAAACACTGAAGCTTTCTTT
CASSYYLAWGNTEAFF
>TRBV7-9|NA|NA|TRBJ2-1
TGTGCCAGCAGCCGACTAGGCGATGAGCAGTTCTTC
CASSRLGDEQFF
>TRBV19|NA|NA|TRBJ2-7
TGTGCCAGTAGTCTTCGGGACAACCCCTACGAGCAGTACTTC
CASSLRDNPYEQYF
>TRBV28|NA|NA|TRBJ2-2
TGTGCCAGCAGTTTTGATCTACGCAACACCGGGGAGCTGTTTTTT
CASSFDLRNTGELFF
>TRBV5-1|NA|TRBD1|TRBJ1-1
TGCGCCAGCAGCGTTCTCGGGGGACAGGGAAACACTGAAGCTTTCTTT
CASSVLGGQGNTEAFF
>TRBV13|NA|NA|TRBJ1-3
TGTGCCAGCAGCTTAGAAGAGGGGGGCTACTCTGGAAACACCATATATTTT
CASSLEEGGYSGNTIYF
>TRBV6-6|NA|NA|TRBJ1-2
TGTGCCAGCGGTAATCAGGGGCATGGCTACACCTTC
CASGNQGHGYTF
>TRBV11-2|NA|NA|TRBJ2-7
TGTGCCAGCAGGTGGGGGTTTGGCCCCTACGAGCAGTACTTC
CASRWGFGPYEQYF
>TRBV27|NA|NA|TRBJ1-5
TGTGCCAGCAGTTACACAGGGAACCAGCCCCAGCATTTT
CASSYTGNQPQHF
>TRBV6-4|NA|TRBD1|TRBJ2-7
TGTGCCAGCAGTGACCCTCCTGGACAGGGGGCCGACTACGAGCAGTACTTC
CASSDPPGQGADYEQYF
>TRBV11-2|few|NA|TRBJ1-1
TGTGCCAGCAGCTCAGAGGAGGGAAGTGAAGCTTTCTTT
CASSSEEGSEAFF
>TRBV5-4|NA|NA|TRBJ2-2
TGTGCCAGCAGCCCTGCTAACACCGGGGAGCTGTTTTTT
CASSPANTGELFF
>TRBV11-2|NA|NA|TRBJ2-1
TGTGCCAGCAGCTTAGTTGGAGGTGAGCAGTTCTTC
CASSLVGGEQFF
>TRBV27|NA|NA|TRBJ2-6
TGTGCCAGCAGTTTAGACGGGAATCTGAACTCTGGGGCCAACGTCCTGACTTTC
CASSLDGNLNSGANVLTF
>TRBV9|NA|TRBD2|TRBJ2-1
TGTGCCAGCAGCGGAACTAGCGGGAGAAATGAGCAGTTCTTC
CASSGTSGRNEQFF
>TRBV6-1|NA|TRBD2|TRBJ2-3
TGTGCCAGCAGTGAGATGTGGACTAGCGGGGACCCAGATACGCAGTATTTT
CASSEMWTSGDPDTQYF
>TRBV4-1|NA|TRBD2|TRBJ2-2
TGCGCCAGCAGCCAAGAGGGAGCGGGGGATACCGGGGAGCTGTTTTTT
CASSQEGAGDTGELFF
>TRBV27|once|NA|TRBJ2-3
TGTGCCAGCAGCCGCAACGCGGTCACAGATACGCAGTATTTT
CASSRNAVTDTQYF
>TRBV5-1|NA|NA|TRBJ2-7
TGCGCCAGCAGCTTGGTTCAGGATTCCTACGAGCAGTACTTC
CASSLVQDSYEQYF
>TRBV6-5|NA|TRBD1|TRBJ2-3
TGTGCCAGCAGTACCGACAGGGGCGCAGATACGCAGTATTTT
CASSTDRGADTQYF
>TRBV19|once|TRBD1|TRBJ1-2
TGTGCCAGTTGGGACAGGGGCTTGGGCTACACCTTC
CASWDRGLGYTF
>TRBV6-4|once|TRBD2|TRBJ2-7
TGTGCCAGCAGTGACTCTAACCTACGGACTAGCGGAGGCCCCTACGAGCAGTACTTC
CASSDSNLRTSGGPYEQYF
>TRBV7-6|NA|NA|TRBJ2-3
TGTGCCAGCAGCTTATCTCCGGGAGAGGGGGAACTCACAGATACGCAGTATTTT
CASSLSPGEGELTDTQYF
>TRBV15|once|NA|TRBJ1-3
TGTGCCACCAGCAGAGATAGGGGCACTGGAAACACCATATATTTT
CATSRDRGTGNTIYF
>TRBV27|NA|NA|TRBJ1-5
TGTGCCAGCGGAACGGGGGGGGATCAGCCCCAGCATTTT
CASGTGGDQPQHF
>TRBV9|NA|NA|TRBJ2-7
TGTGCCAGCAGCGTAGATGATAGCCTTAGCTCCTACGAGCAGTACTTC
CASSVDDSLSSYEQYF
>TRBV5-4|NA|NA|TRBJ1-2
TGTGCCAGCAGTCCCGGTGGGAGTTGGGATGGCTACACCTTC
CASSPGGSWDGYTF
>TRBV27|NA|NA|TRBJ2-7
TGTGCCAGCAGTTTTTACCAGGGAGCCTACGAGCAGTACTTC
CASSFYQGAYEQYF
>TRBV27|NA|NA|TRBJ1-6
TGTGCCAGCAGTTTAGGGCAGCGTAGTTACTATAATTCACCCCTCCACTTT
CASSLGQRSYYNSPLHF
>TRBV30|once|TRBD1|TRBJ2-7
TGTGCCCGTCATGGGCAGGGGGACTACGAGCAGTACTTC
CARHGQGDYEQYF